Listed below are T cell receptor beta chains from one sample, sequenced in a study of cytomegalovirus exposure and HLA in healthy donors. Sequencing used immunoSEQ multiplex PCR; TCRdb keeps in-frame clones, though not all of them. The table has about 130,000 clones, 80% to 90% seen once. The sequenced sample consisted of PBMCs. These receptors were collected from a woman between 40 and 55 years old in good health and CMV-seropositive. The CDR3 runs from the conserved cysteine through the conserved F or W. The D gene is left open where the match is weak. The listing skips clone size in some rows; elsewhere it reads once, few, many or a size class.

D gene	J gene	clone size	V gene	CDR3 DNA	CDR3 protein
TRBD1	TRBJ1-3	NA	TRBV13	TGTGCCAGCAGCTCTAAATCAGGGGGCCGAAACACCATATATTTT	CASSSKSGGRNTIYF
TRBD1	TRBJ2-7	NA	TRBV7-2	TGTGCCAGCAGCTTAGGGCGTGGGACAGTCTACGAGCAGTACTTC	CASSLGRGTVYEQYF
TRBD2	TRBJ2-1	NA	TRBV19	TGTGCCAGTAGTCCATTAGCGGGGGCCGGCTACAATGAGCAGTTCTTC	CASSPLAGAGYNEQFF
NA	TRBJ2-5	NA	TRBV5-6	TGTGCCAGCAGCTTATGGCACCAAGAGACCCAGTACTTC	CASSLWHQETQYF
NA	TRBJ1-1	NA	TRBV6-5	TGTGCCAGCAGTACCAGTGCGAACACTGAAGCTTTCTTT	CASSTSANTEAFF
TRBD1	TRBJ2-7	NA	TRBV27	TGTGCCAGCAGTTTAGAACCGACAGGGATCTACGAGCAGTACTTC	CASSLEPTGIYEQYF
TRBD1	TRBJ1-1	NA	TRBV5-5	TGTGCCAGCACCCCAGGGGGCGGTAGTACTGAAGCTTTCTTT	CASTPGGGSTEAFF
NA	TRBJ1-1	NA	TRBV28	TGTGCCACCAATCCTTCCGGGGTAAACACTGAAGCTTTCTTT	CATNPSGVNTEAFF
NA	TRBJ2-1	NA	TRBV4-3	TGCGCCAGCAGCCAGACCGGGGAACCCAGCTCCTACAATGAGCAGTTCTTC	CASSQTGEPSSYNEQFF
TRBD1	TRBJ2-5	NA	TRBV9	TGTGCCAGCAGCGCAGTTGACAGGGTCGGGACCCAGTACTTC	CASSAVDRVGTQYF
TRBD2	TRBJ2-7	once	TRBV15	TGTGCCACCAGCAGACTAGCGGGAGTATCCCAAGAGCAGTACTTC	CATSRLAGVSQEQYF
NA	TRBJ1-1	NA	TRBV7-2	TGTGCCAGCAGCTTTAGGGGAAGCACTGAAGCTTTCTTT	CASSFRGSTEAFF
NA	TRBJ1-1	NA	TRBV4-1	TGCGCCAGCAGCCACCAAGGTGGAGGGGATACTGAAGCTTTCTTT	CASSHQGGGDTEAFF
NA	TRBJ2-2	NA	TRBV5-1	TGCGCCAGCAAGCCGGGACATTATACCGGGGAGCTGTTTTTT	CASKPGHYTGELFF
TRBD1	TRBJ2-7	NA	TRBV7-7	TGTGCTAGCAGCCCGGGACAGGGGGCCTACGAGCAGTACTTC	CASSPGQGAYEQYF
TRBD2	TRBJ2-1	NA	TRBV7-2	TGTGCCAGCAGCTCGACTAGCGGGGTGTTGAATGAGCAGTTCTTC	CASSSTSGVLNEQFF
TRBD2	TRBJ2-2	NA	TRBV9	TGTGCCAGCAGCGTAGCTATTCGGGCTAGCGGGGGCACCGGGGAGCTGTTTTTT	CASSVAIRASGGTGELFF
TRBD2	TRBJ2-3	few	TRBV9	TGTGCCAGCAGCGTCGTAGCGGGAGTGTTGGGAGATACGCAGTATTTT	CASSVVAGVLGDTQYF
TRBD1	TRBJ2-2	NA	TRBV27	TGTGCCAGCAGTACACGACCGACAGGGACCGGGGAGCTGTTTTTT	CASSTRPTGTGELFF
NA	TRBJ2-1	NA	TRBV5-1	TGCGCCAGCAGCTCCTCACTAGGTATCAATGAGCAGTTCTTC	CASSSSLGINEQFF
NA	TRBJ1-5	once	TRBV7-9	TGTGCCAGCAGCTTGGGGAGGGACCTTAGCAATCAGCCCCAGCATTTT	CASSLGRDLSNQPQHF
TRBD1	TRBJ1-1	NA	TRBV29-1	TGCAGCGCCGCCGGGACAGACAACACTGAAGCTTTCTTT	CSAAGTDNTEAFF
TRBD1	TRBJ1-5	NA	TRBV6-5	TGTGCCACTAGCTACGGACAGGGGGCGAATCAGCCCCAGCATTTT	CATSYGQGANQPQHF
NA	TRBJ2-7	NA	TRBV5-5	TGTGCCAGCAGGCTATGGCAGGGAACCTACGAGCAGTACTTC	CASRLWQGTYEQYF
NA	TRBJ2-3	NA	TRBV5-1	TGCGCCAGCTCCCCGGACAGCCAACTAAGGTTTACGCAGTATTTT	CASSPDSQLRFTQYF
TRBD2	TRBJ2-7	NA	TRBV19	TGTGCCAGTAGTACCTGGACTAGCGGGAGTGACGAGCAGTACTTC	CASSTWTSGSDEQYF
TRBD1	TRBJ1-5	once	TRBV28	TGTGCCAGCAATACAGGGGGCAATCAGCCCCAGCATTTT	CASNTGGNQPQHF
NA	TRBJ2-2	NA	TRBV7-7	TGTGCTAGCAGCTTAGCTGAGACAGCGAACACCGGGGAGCTGTTTTTT	CASSLAETANTGELFF
NA	TRBJ2-7	NA	TRBV27	TGTGCCAGCAGTTTAACAGTGGCCTACGAGCAGTACTTC	CASSLTVAYEQYF